This is a list of T cell receptor beta chains from one sample in a study of T cell responses to AZD1222 COVID-19 vaccine. The assay was immunoSEQ multiplex PCR, and TCRdb's table has in-frame clones only and misses some. The data hold about 110,000 clones, with approximately 90% observed a single time. This sample comprised peripheral blood, obtained on day 0 of AZD1222 vaccination. The receptors come from an adult in good health. Both conserved end residues are part of each CDR3. The D gene is left open where the match is weak.

V	J	D	CDR3
TRBV28	TRBJ2-5	TRBD1	CASRTTGGPQETQYF
TRBV19	TRBJ1-1	-	CASSSTLNTEAFF
TRBV19	TRBJ2-6	TRBD1	CASSIQGAGANVLTF
TRBV28	TRBJ1-4	-	CASSGGPDNEKLFF
TRBV5-1	TRBJ1-2	TRBD1	CASSSQMGQADYGYTF
TRBV7-2	TRBJ2-7	TRBD2	CASSLAGGSSYEQYF
TRBV27	TRBJ1-4	-	CASSFSPGSFNEKLFF
TRBV5-5	TRBJ2-5	-	CASSSGIQEQETQYF
TRBV11-2	TRBJ1-2	-	CASSLVRQDGYTF
TRBV28	TRBJ2-7	-	CASSLFRQPRDF